Shown below are 9 T cell receptor beta chains from a single sample sequenced in a study of cytomegalovirus exposure and HLA in healthy donors. Amplification used 60 Vbeta primers and 13 Jbeta primers. Data came from immunoSEQ multiplex PCR; TCRdb stores just in-frame clones and leaves some out. The table shows about 240,000 clones, with about 80% occurring only once. Material: PBMCs. These receptors were collected from a woman aged 55-70 years in good health and CMV-seropositive.

Points on this clone: The junction departs from the called germline gene at one end, perhaps through a read error. The chain combines TRBV7-9 with TRBJ2-7; D not certain. Looked up from germline, CDR1 is SEHNR and CDR2 is FQNEAQ (reference sequence). This CDR3 contains 12 residues. The CDR3 nucleotides are TGTTCCAGCAGACAAAGCTCCTACGAGCAGTACTTC. It translates to CSSRQSSYEQYF.

The genes are TRBV5-1 and TRBJ2-2, with a weak D call TRBD1 (7 bases). The length of the CDR3 is 15 residues. The V gene lost 4 bases and the J gene lost 3 bases, with 13 bases spanning the gap. CDR1 and CDR2 (germline): SGHRS, YFSETQ. CDR3 sequence reads: CASSPRGRHTGELFF. The CDR3 region has the DNA TGCGCCAGCAGCCCCAGGGGGAGGCACACCGGGGAGCTGTTTTTT.

The rearrangement links TRBV5-1 to TRBJ2-1; 7 positions match TRBD2. Germline trimming cut 4 bases from V and 9 bases from J; bases unmatched to any gene: 7. The CDR3 covers 13 residues. Germline assignment: CDR1 SGHRS and CDR2 YFSETQ. CDR3 region: CASSPERDSEQFF. In nucleotides, the CDR3 is TGCGCCAGCAGCCCCGAGCGGGACTCTGAGCAGTTCTTC.

This clone was seen more than once but under ten times. V and J are TRBV7-9 and TRBJ1-1; 8 bases agree with TRBD1. Germline assignment: CDR1 SEHNR and CDR2 FQNEAQ (reference sequence). The CDR3 length is 17 residues. The junction had 18 bases not matched to a gene; V was cut back by 6 bases and J by 6 bases. The CDR3 loop is CASRLRLGQGPSAEAFF. CDR3 coding DNA: TGTGCCAGCAGGTTACGCCTCGGACAGGGACCCTCGGCTGAAGCTTTCTTT.

The chain is built from TRBV28 and TRBJ2-5; D gene unclear. The J call is in doubt because the DNA end fits TRBJ2-7 better. The V gene's germline CDR1 is MDHEN and CDR2 SYDVKM. This CDR3 spans 12 amino acids. The CDR3 protein is CASSLTPYEQYF. The CDR3 DNA is TGTGCCAGCAGCCTAACGCCTTACGAGCAGTACTTC.

The chain couples TRBV27 to TRBJ2-7; the match to TRBD2 covers 16 bases. The germline CDR1 and CDR2 sequences are MNHEY and SMNVEV (reference sequence). Germline trimming cut 6 bases from V and 2 bases from J; bases unmatched to any gene: 16. The CDR3 runs 20 residues. The CDR3 is CASSRAGTSGRALSPYEQYF. In DNA, the CDR3 is TGTGCCAGCAGCCGAGCCGGGACTAGCGGGAGGGCCCTGTCGCCCTACGAGCAGTACTTC.

The V gene is TRBV28, the J gene TRBJ2-7; D gene uncertain. V was trimmed by 2 bases and J by 0 bases, leaving 5 bases between them. CDR3 length: 13 amino acids. In germline, CDR1 is MDHEN, CDR2 SYDVKM. In DNA form, the CDR3 reads TGTGCCAGCAGTTTACCAGGCTCCTACGAGCAGTACTTC. This translates into CASSLPGSYEQYF.

The J gene is TRBJ1-5, the V gene TRBV28, with 9 bases aligning to TRBD1. Germline CDR1 MDHEN, CDR2 SYDVKM. Losses at the gene ends were 6 bases for V and 6 bases for J; bases not matched to a gene: 9. The CDR3 runs 15 residues. The CDR3 DNA reads TGTGCCAGCAGACTATGGGACAGGGAACGTCAGCCCCAGCATTTT. Its protein is CASRLWDRERQPQHF.

This clone was detected a few times. Other DNA sequences in the sample encode the same CDR3. The rearrangement joins TRBV5-1 to TRBJ1-2, with D tentatively TRBD1 (5 bases). The germline V and J ends were trimmed by 0 bases and 2 bases, with 11 bases remaining between them. The CDR3 spans 15 residues. Germline V gene data show CDR1 as SGHRS and CDR2 as YFSETQ. CDR3 DNA: TGCGCCAGCAGCTTGGTTCAGGGCGGCAACTATGGCTACACCTTC. This codes for CASSLVQGGNYGYTF.